This T cell receptor beta chain was sequenced in a study of blood T cell repertoires in COVID-19. About the study: T cells, B-cell-depleted T cells, or PBMCs supplied cDNA or gDNA.

Under the authors' procedure: Reference gene primer amplification gave estimated nucleated cell counts. Libraries were prepared by immunoSEQ multiplex PCR; TCRdb keeps only in-frame clonotypes and omits some of them. The V and J calls and clone size come from that table; D and trimming were worked out from the DNA. The table includes around 200,000 clones, less than 80% detected once. CDR3 length: 13 residues. CDR1 is MNHEY, CDR2 SVGAGI, per germline. Trimming removed 8 bases at V and 4 bases at J, with 11 bases between. Sequenced input: peripheral blood. The receptor was isolated from a man aged 50 to 60 who had recovered from COVID-19. The chain recombines TRBV6-5 with TRBJ2-2; D is undetermined. The CDR3 reads CASLLLSTGELFF. The CDR3 DNA reads TGTGCCAGCTTACTTCTTAGCACCGGGGAGCTGTTTTTT.